This record looks at one T cell receptor (beta chain) sequence and its context. Its specificity is unknown. Libraries were prepared by immunoSEQ multiplex PCR; TCRdb keeps only in-frame clonotypes and omits some of them. The sample yields tens of thousands of clones, over 70% seen once. The source of the sample is a study of T cell clones after liver transplantation. The V gene's germline CDR1 is SGHVS and CDR2 FNYEAQ. The CDR3 runs 17 residues. Trimming removed 1 base from V and 3 bases from J; junction bases left unmatched: 10. Findings and limits, study-wide: Post-transplant time points were not standardized, so conclusions are preliminary. Donor-reactive sequences fell more than third party-reactive ones, suggesting partial deletion.

The TCR sequence derives from a human donor who received a liver transplant. The J gene is TRBJ1-2, the V gene TRBV7-6; 8 positions agree with TRBD1. Source: CD4+ T cells from blood, taken before liver transplant. CDR3 sequence (DNA): TGTGCCAGCAGCTTAGGGGGAGGCAGGGGGCGCGACTATGGCTACACCTTC. The encoded protein is CASSLGGGRGRDYGYTF. The variable domain in full, with the rest retrieved from reference TRBV7-6 and TRBJ1-2, is GAGVSQSPRYKVTKRGQDVALRCDPISGHVSLYWYRQALGQGPEFLTYFNYEAQQDKSGLPNDRFSAERPEGSISTLTIQRTEQRDSAMYRCASSLGGGRGRDYGYTFGSGTRLTVV.